The clone carrying this T cell receptor (beta chain) occurred a few times. The study ran its PCR with 60 Vbeta and 13 Jbeta primers. The data were produced by immunoSEQ multiplex PCR, yet TCRdb's version contains in-frame clones alone and is incomplete. The table lists a few hundred thousand clones, roughly 84% of them singletons. The entry originates in a study of cytomegalovirus exposure and HLA in healthy donors. The CDR3 is 14 residues long. The germline V gene encodes CDR1 MDHEN and CDR2 SYDVKM. Losses at the gene ends were 5 bases for V and 2 bases for J; bases not matched to a gene: 6. The J gene is TRBJ2-7, the V gene TRBV28; 7 bases agree with TRBD1. The TCR originated in a girl between 10 and 17 years old in good health and CMV-seronegative. The sample was PBMCs. As DNA, the CDR3 is TGTGCCAGCAGTCAGAGGCAGGGGGCCTACGAGCAGTACTTC. This codes for CASSQRQGAYEQYF.